One and the same sample provided the 23 T cell receptor beta chains below, sequenced in a study of blood T cell repertoires in COVID-19. Sequenced by immunoSEQ multiplex PCR; TCRdb stores in-frame clones only, minus some. The table records over 200,000 clones, roughly 88% of them present only once. Sequenced sample: peripheral blood. Receptors originate from a man in his forties or fifties who had recovered from COVID-19.

The chain carries TRBV4-3 and TRBJ2-3; 8 bases match TRBD2. The CDR3 spans 13 residues. Looked up from germline, CDR1 is LGHNA and CDR2 is YSLEER. J lost 1 base, V lost 6 bases, and 0 bases had no gene match. The CDR3 DNA is TGCGCCAGCAGACTAGCGGGCACAGATACGCAGTATTTT. It codes for CASRLAGTDTQYF.

The sample holds one count of this clone. The chain carries TRBV4-3 and TRBJ2-3; tentative D call: TRBD1 (5 bases). V was shortened by 4 bases and J by 3 bases, with 11 bases between the two germline ends. The CDR3 spans 14 residues. In germline, CDR1 is LGHNA, CDR2 YSLEER. CDR3 DNA: TGCGCCAGCAGCCCGAGAGACAGAACAGATACGCAGTATTTT. Translation: CASSPRDRTDTQYF.

V gene TRBV2 combines with J gene TRBJ2-7, with 10 bases aligning to TRBD1. The CDR3 contains 16 residues. V shed 6 bases and J 6 bases; nucleotides not matched to a gene: 14. In germline, CDR1 is SNHLY, CDR2 FYNNEI. The CDR3 DNA reads TGTGCCAGCAGCAAAACCGGACAGGGGGTTGGCGGCGAGCAGTACTTC. It encodes CASSKTGQGVGGEQYF.

This chain connects TRBV7-2 to TRBJ2-6; D might be TRBD2 (5 bases). CDR3 length equals 14 residues. The germline CDR1 and CDR2 sequences are SGHTA and FQGNSA. V was clipped by 1 base and J by 10 bases, with 11 bases between them. CDR3 nucleotide sequence: TGTGCCAGCAGCTTAGAGCGGAAGGATAACGTCCTGACTTTC. Translation gives CASSLERKDNVLTF.

The chain couples TRBV11-2 to TRBJ2-7; 14 bases map to TRBD2. CDR1 is SGHAT and CDR2 is FQNNGV in the germline V gene. Trimming removed 1 base from V and 13 bases from J; junction bases left unmatched: 6. The CDR3 spans 14 residues. CDR3 protein: CASSLAGTSGSFYF. DNA for the CDR3: TGTGCCAGCAGCTTAGCCGGGACTAGCGGGAGCTTCTACTTC.

V gene TRBV7-9 combines with J gene TRBJ2-3; TRBD2 aligns across 9 bases. V lost 5 bases and J lost 6; bases outside the gene matches: 12. The CDR3 consists of 16 residues. Germline loops: CDR1 SEHNR, CDR2 FQNEAQ (reference sequence). Here the CDR3 reads CASSRSLGLADDTQYF. CDR3 sequence (DNA): TGTGCCAGCAGCCGTTCATTGGGACTAGCTGATGATACGCAGTATTTT.

This clone came up a few times. The chain has TRBV6-6 and TRBJ2-5, with D possibly TRBD2 on 6 matching bases. Trimming removed 5 bases from V and 5 bases from J, with 27 bases in between. Germline values: CDR1 MNHNY, CDR2 SVGAGI (reference sequence). The CDR3 length is 18 residues. The CDR3 here is CASSQEGNGPFGGETQYF. The DNA of the CDR3 is TGTGCCAGCAGTCAGGAAGGGAATGGGCCTTTTGGGGGGGAGACCCAGTACTTC.

This clone was found a few times. This chain connects TRBV5-1 to TRBJ2-7; D not certain. Germline V gene lookup returns CDR1 SGHRS and CDR2 YFSETQ. V dropped 2 bases and J dropped 3 bases, with 12 bases sitting between them. The CDR3 consists of 14 residues. CDR3 coding DNA: TGCGCCAGCAGCTTAGTTAGTGAAATCTACGAGCAGTACTTC. Its protein is CASSLVSEIYEQYF. The full variable domain, rest sourced from reference TRBV5-1 and TRBJ2-7, is KAGVTQTPRYLIKTRGQQVTLSCSPISGHRSVSWYQQTPGQGLQFLFEYFSETQRNKGNFPGRFSGRQFSNSRSEMNVSTLELGDSALYLCASSLVSEIYEQYFGPGTRLTVT.

CDR3 protein: CASSISQGVVRNTGELFF. CDR3 DNA sequence: TGTGCCAGTAGTATCTCCCAGGGGGTAGTTAGGAACACCGGGGAGCTGTTTTTT. This chain connects TRBV19 to TRBJ2-2; TRBD1 matches 7 bases. This CDR3 region has 18 residues. V lost 3 bases, J lost 1 base, and 11 bases stayed unmatched. Germline CDR1 and CDR2: LNHDA and SQIVND (reference sequence).

This clone was seen once. The V gene is TRBV7-9, the J gene TRBJ2-3; TRBD1 might be the D (6 bases). This CDR3 spans 12 amino acids. Germline V gives CDR1 SEHNR, CDR2 FQNEAQ (reference sequence). The V end lost 1 base, the J end lost 10 bases, and 9 bases lay between the germline ends. The CDR3 coding sequence is TGTGCCAGCAGCTTAGATGACAGGTCGCAGTATTTT. It translates to CASSLDDRSQYF.

The rearrangement links TRBV4-3 to TRBJ1-1, with unresolved D. This CDR3 region has 14 residues. V lost 0 bases to trimming and J lost 4 bases, with 9 bases between them. Per germline, CDR1 LGHNA and CDR2 YSLEER. The CDR3 nucleotides read TGCGCCAGCAGCCAAGATCGGGGAACCACTGAAGCTTTCTTT. Translated: CASSQDRGTTEAFF.

The chain carries TRBV2 and TRBJ2-7; TRBD2 agrees at 8 bases. Germline CDR1 reads SNHLY; CDR2 reads FYNNEI. The CDR3 has 14 amino acids. Trimming removed 4 bases from V and 0 bases from J; junction bases left unmatched: 2. CDR3 sequence: CASSVSGSSYEQYF. CDR3 sequence (DNA): TGTGCCAGCAGTGTCAGCGGGAGCTCCTACGAGCAGTACTTC.

The rearrangement links TRBV19 to TRBJ1-3; TRBD1 matches 8 bases. Per the germline V gene, CDR1 is LNHDA and CDR2 is SQIVND (reference sequence). The junction had 5 bases not matched to a gene; V was cut back by 4 bases and J by 6 bases. The CDR3 consists of 14 residues. The CDR3, as DNA: TGTGCCAGTAGTAACAGACAGGGGATAAACACCATATATTTT. Protein sequence: CASSNRQGINTIYF.

The sample holds a few counts of this clone. This chain links TRBV10-3 with TRBJ1-1; tentatively, D is TRBD1 (5 bases). Germline CDR1 ENHRY, CDR2 SYGVKD. Trimming left V 7 bases short and J 4 bases short, with 16 bases between. CDR3 length: 14 residues. CDR3: CAIKGREFSTEAFF. The DNA for the CDR3 is TGTGCCATCAAGGGGCGGGAGTTCTCCACTGAAGCTTTCTTT.

This clone was seen more than once but under ten times. This chain links TRBV18 with TRBJ1-4; no firm D call. The CDR3 consists of 14 residues. V was shortened by 6 bases and J by 8 bases, with 16 bases between the two germline ends. The germline CDR1 and CDR2 sequences are KGHSH and LQKENI. The chain's CDR3 is CASSSGSEKEKLFF. The CDR3 DNA is TGTGCCAGCTCTTCGGGATCAGAGAAGGAAAAACTGTTTTTT. The full variable domain, its missing parts supplied by reference TRBV18 and TRBJ1-4, is NAGVMQNPRHLVRRRGQEARLRCSPMKGHSHVYWYRQLPEEGLKFMVYLQKENIIDESGMPKERFSAEFPKEGPSILRIQQVVRGDSAAYFCASSSGSEKEKLFFGSGTQLSVL.

V gene TRBV5-1 combines with J gene TRBJ2-3, with TRBD1 identical over 8 bases. The V segment lost 5 bases and the J segment 12 bases; nucleotides outside the gene matches: 11. The CDR3 covers 13 residues. Germline V gene sequence: CDR1 SGHRS, CDR2 YFSETQ. The chain's CDR3 is CASRYEDRETQYF. Here the CDR3 DNA reads TGCGCCAGCAGGTATGAGGACAGGGAAACTCAGTATTTT.

This clone was picked up many times. V is TRBV4-3 and J is TRBJ2-7; D uncertain. Germline V gene sequence: CDR1 LGHNA, CDR2 YSLEER. Trimming left V 0 bases short and J 1 base short, with 10 bases between. CDR3 size: 15 residues. CDR3 coding DNA: TGCGCCAGCAGCCAAGATTCTGCGGCTTCCTACGAGCAGTACTTC. Its translation is CASSQDSAASYEQYF.

The chain couples TRBV6-5 to TRBJ2-1; D perhaps matches TRBD2 (5 bases). Germline V CDR1 and CDR2: MNHEY, SVGAGI. V lost 2 bases, J lost 0 bases, and 8 bases lay in between. The CDR3 is 15 residues long. This CDR3 is CASSYGESSYNEQFF. The DNA for the CDR3 is TGTGCCAGCAGTTACGGGGAGAGCTCCTACAATGAGCAGTTCTTC.

This chain connects TRBV2 to TRBJ1-2; D uncertain. The CDR3 extends over 14 amino acids. Germline V CDR1 and CDR2: SNHLY, FYNNEI. Trimming took 3 bases from V and 6 from J, leaving 14 bases between them. In DNA, the CDR3 is TGTGCCAGCAGTGAGGGCCTTTTAAACGATGGCTACACCTTC. Its protein product is CASSEGLLNDGYTF.

The chain couples TRBV2 to TRBJ1-5; tentatively, D is TRBD1 (6 bases). The CDR3 covers 14 residues. With 2 bases removed from V and 7 bases from J, the gap between germline ends came to 12 bases. Germline V gene sequence: CDR1 SNHLY, CDR2 FYNNEI. The CDR3 sequence is CASSEQGSGQPQHF. The CDR3 nucleotides read TGTGCCAGCAGTGAACAGGGGAGTGGACAGCCCCAGCATTTT.

The chain has TRBV18 and TRBJ2-1; possible D gene TRBD1, 5 bases. The CDR3 runs to 15 residues. Trimming took off 3 bases at V and 0 bases at J, with 9 bases between the two ends. Germline V gene lookup returns CDR1 KGHSH and CDR2 LQKENI. This CDR3 reads CASSPQGFSYNEQFF. The CDR3 DNA sequence: TGTGCCAGCTCACCGCAGGGTTTCTCCTACAATGAGCAGTTCTTC.

This clone was detected once. This chain connects TRBV25-1 to TRBJ2-3, with 12 bases lining up with TRBD2. Germline V CDR1 and CDR2: MGHDK, SYGVNS. This CDR3 contains 16 residues. V shed 8 bases, J shed 0 bases, and the junction held 6 bases outside the gene matches. CDR3 coding DNA: TGTGCCAGCTCCCCCGGACTAGCGGGGAGCACAGATACGCAGTATTTT. The encoded protein is CASSPGLAGSTDTQYF.

The chain recombines TRBV2 with TRBJ1-1; TRBD1 is a possible D gene (6 bases). V dropped 5 bases and J dropped 7 bases, with 14 bases sitting between them. The CDR3 is 13 amino acids. CDR1 and CDR2 from the germline V gene are SNHLY and FYNNEI. In DNA form, the CDR3 reads TGTGCCAGCAGTAAAACAGGGTTGGATGAAGCTTTCTTT. It yields the protein CASSKTGLDEAFF.